This T cell receptor beta chain was obtained from a study of radiation and T cells in renal cell carcinoma. There are 16 residues in the CDR3. V lost 0 bases to trimming and J lost 2 bases, with 11 bases between them. CDR1 and CDR2 (germline): LGHNA, YSLEER. A note on this clone: Its specificity is not known.

Time point here: blood 4 weeks post-SBRT, at nephrectomy. Described treatment: 15 Gy SBRT to primary tumor, nephrectomy 4 weeks later. Study-level points and caveats: No pretreatment tumor biopsies were available for baseline clonotypes.

The assay was immunoSEQ multiplex PCR, and TCRdb's table has in-frame clones only and misses some. The sample lists approximately 150,000 clones, 80% to 90% seen once, with 17% in the top ten. The sequence was obtained from a woman aged 50 to 60 with renal cell carcinoma. The sample consisted of blood, taken from a patient whose treatment included radiotherapy and nephrectomy. The chain carries TRBV4-3 and TRBJ1-5; perhaps TRBD1 as D (5 bases). Written as DNA, the CDR3 is TGCGCCAGCAGCCAAGATATAGGGGCTGGCAATCAGCCCCAGCATTTT. It encodes CASSQDIGAGNQPQHF.